The entry below describes one T cell receptor beta chain. The data derive from a study of molecular identifiers for immune sequencing clone quantification. Via MiXCR, TCRdb re-called the PCR reads, giving one row per CDR3 protein. The top ten hold 0.78% of the sample, which has some 680,000 distinct CDR3 sequences, roughly 27% seen once. The source material was naive CD8+ T cells from blood, with Jurkat cell RNA spiked in. Regarding subset: FACS-sorted CD8+CD4-CCR7+CD45RA+ naive T cells. The receptor comes from a human donor in good health. Some libraries in this study had Jurkat cell RNA spiked in.

CDR3 sequence: CASSTRDREEDYGYTF. CDR3 coding DNA: TGTGCCAGCAGCACCAGGGACAGGGAAGAGGACTATGGCTACACCTTC. V gene TRBV11-2 combines with J gene TRBJ1-2; 9 positions agree with TRBD1. The CDR3 is 16 amino acids. The V gene's germline CDR1 is SGHAT and CDR2 FQNNGV. Losses at the gene ends were 5 bases for V and 3 bases for J; bases not matched to a gene: 10.